A selection of T cell receptor beta chains follows, all from one sample in a study of cytomegalovirus exposure and HLA in healthy donors. The data were produced by immunoSEQ multiplex PCR, yet TCRdb's version contains in-frame clones alone and is incomplete. The table records about 170,000 clones, 72% of them present only once. The sequenced sample was PBMCs. All receptors derive from a human donor in good health. The CDR3 runs from the conserved cysteine through the conserved F or W. The order of the fields is D gene, V gene, J gene, clone size, CDR3 protein, CDR3 DNA. The D gene is left open where the match is weak. Clone size, where shown, is once, few, many, or a class for clones that have expanded.

D gene: -
V gene: TRBV5-6
J gene: TRBJ2-7
clone size: few
CDR3 protein: CASTPTPNYEQYF
CDR3 DNA: TGTGCCAGCACCCCGACACCCAACTACGAGCAGTACTTC

D gene: TRBD2
V gene: TRBV5-1
J gene: TRBJ2-1
clone size: few
CDR3 protein: CASSHSASGGAVDEQFF
CDR3 DNA: TGCGCCAGCAGCCATAGTGCTAGCGGGGGGGCGGTGGATGAGCAGTTCTTC

D gene: -
V gene: TRBV5-4
J gene: TRBJ1-2
clone size: -
CDR3 protein: CASSPRQVSGYTF
CDR3 DNA: TGTGCCAGCAGTCCTCGACAGGTTTCTGGCTACACCTTC

D gene: -
V gene: TRBV10-3
J gene: TRBJ2-7
clone size: -
CDR3 protein: CAISEPTGYEQYF
CDR3 DNA: TGTGCCATCAGTGAGCCGACAGGCTACGAGCAGTACTTC

D gene: -
V gene: TRBV20-1
J gene: TRBJ1-2
clone size: -
CDR3 protein: CSAGSVYGYTF
CDR3 DNA: TGCAGTGCCGGGTCAGTCTATGGCTACACCTTC

D gene: TRBD1
V gene: TRBV5-1
J gene: TRBJ2-2
clone size: -
CDR3 protein: CASSYSPDRVGTGELFF
CDR3 DNA: TGCGCCAGCAGCTACAGCCCGGACAGGGTTGGCACCGGGGAGCTGTTTTTT

D gene: TRBD1
V gene: TRBV20-1
J gene: TRBJ2-1
clone size: -
CDR3 protein: CSADRGEEQFF
CDR3 DNA: TGCAGTGCTGACAGGGGAGAGGAGCAGTTCTTC

D gene: -
V gene: TRBV30
J gene: TRBJ2-7
clone size: -
CDR3 protein: CAWSVGYGTYEQYF
CDR3 DNA: TGTGCCTGGAGTGTGGGCTACGGAACCTACGAGCAGTACTTC

D gene: -
V gene: TRBV5-1
J gene: TRBJ1-4
clone size: -
CDR3 protein: CASSIRQPTNEKLFF
CDR3 DNA: TGCGCCAGCAGCATCCGACAGCCAACTAATGAAAAACTGTTTTTT

D gene: -
V gene: TRBV4-2
J gene: TRBJ2-1
clone size: -
CDR3 protein: CASSPGVPASYNEQFF
CDR3 DNA: TGTGCCAGCAGCCCGGGGGTTCCCGCCTCCTACAATGAGCAGTTCTTC

D gene: -
V gene: TRBV9
J gene: TRBJ1-1
clone size: -
CDR3 protein: CASSVGPDTEAFF
CDR3 DNA: TGTGCCAGCAGCGTAGGTCCTGACACTGAAGCTTTCTTT

D gene: TRBD1
V gene: TRBV7-9
J gene: TRBJ1-5
clone size: -
CDR3 protein: CASSPMGDRTGGQPQHF
CDR3 DNA: TGTGCCAGCAGCCCAATGGGAGATAGGACAGGCGGTCAGCCCCAGCATTTT

D gene: -
V gene: TRBV2
J gene: TRBJ2-2
clone size: -
CDR3 protein: CASKVEGTNTGELFF
CDR3 DNA: TGTGCCAGCAAGGTTGAGGGTACGAACACCGGGGAGCTGTTTTTT

D gene: -
V gene: TRBV7-9
J gene: TRBJ2-5
clone size: -
CDR3 protein: CASSSLGGELETQYF
CDR3 DNA: TGTGCCAGCAGCTCTCTAGGAGGGGAGCTGGAGACCCAGTACTTC

D gene: TRBD1
V gene: TRBV7-8
J gene: TRBJ1-2
clone size: -
CDR3 protein: CASSRNQGAGQIDGYTF
CDR3 DNA: TGTGCCAGCAGCCGCAACCAGGGGGCGGGACAGATAGATGGCTACACCTTC